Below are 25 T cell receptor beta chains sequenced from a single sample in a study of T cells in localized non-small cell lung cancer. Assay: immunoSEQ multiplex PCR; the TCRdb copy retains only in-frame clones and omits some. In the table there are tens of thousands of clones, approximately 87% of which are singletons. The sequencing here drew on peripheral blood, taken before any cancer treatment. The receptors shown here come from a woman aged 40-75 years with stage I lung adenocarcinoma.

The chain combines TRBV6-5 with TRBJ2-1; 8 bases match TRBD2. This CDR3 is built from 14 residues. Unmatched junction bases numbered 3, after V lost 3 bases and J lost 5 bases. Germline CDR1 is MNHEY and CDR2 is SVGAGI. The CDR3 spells CASSYISGDNEQFF. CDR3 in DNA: TGTGCCAGCAGTTATATTAGCGGGGACAATGAGCAGTTCTTC.

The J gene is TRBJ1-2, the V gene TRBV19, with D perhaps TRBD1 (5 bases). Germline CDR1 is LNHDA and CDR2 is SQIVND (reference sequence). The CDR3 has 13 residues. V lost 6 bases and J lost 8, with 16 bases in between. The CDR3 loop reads CASRDFQGAGYTF. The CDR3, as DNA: TGTGCCAGTAGGGATTTTCAGGGTGCCGGCTACACCTTC. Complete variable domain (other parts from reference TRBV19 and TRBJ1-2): DGGITQSPKYLFRKEGQNVTLSCEQNLNHDAMYWYRQDPGQGLRLIYYSQIVNDFQKGDIAEGYSVSREKKESFPLTVTSAQKNPTAFYLCASRDFQGAGYTFGSGTRLTVV.

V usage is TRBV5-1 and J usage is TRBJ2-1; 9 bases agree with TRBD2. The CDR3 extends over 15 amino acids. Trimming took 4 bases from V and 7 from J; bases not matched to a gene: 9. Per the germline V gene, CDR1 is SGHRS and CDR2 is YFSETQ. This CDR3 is CASSAGTSSWNEQFF. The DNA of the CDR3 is TGCGCCAGCAGCGCCGGGACTAGCTCGTGGAATGAGCAGTTCTTC.

The CDR3 loop is CASSSPRGSGKETQYF. In DNA form, the CDR3 reads TGTGCCAGCAGTTCGCCTCGTGGTTCGGGGAAAGAGACCCAGTACTTC. V and J are TRBV6-5 and TRBJ2-5; tentative D call: TRBD2 (5 bases). Per germline, CDR1 MNHEY and CDR2 SVGAGI. The germline V and J ends were trimmed by 4 bases and 3 bases, with 18 bases remaining between them. The CDR3 runs 16 residues.

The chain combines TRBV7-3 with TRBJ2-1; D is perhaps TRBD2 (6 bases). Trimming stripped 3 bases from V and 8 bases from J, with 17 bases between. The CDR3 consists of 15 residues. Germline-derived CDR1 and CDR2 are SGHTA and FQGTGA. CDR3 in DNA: TGTGCCAGCAGCTTTCCGGGACTGGGGGTGGATGAGCAGTTCTTC. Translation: CASSFPGLGVDEQFF.

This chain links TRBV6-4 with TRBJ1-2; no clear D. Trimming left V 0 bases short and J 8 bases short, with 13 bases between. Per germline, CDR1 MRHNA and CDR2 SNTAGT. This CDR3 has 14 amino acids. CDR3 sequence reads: CASSDSSGASGYTF. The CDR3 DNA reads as TGTGCCAGCAGTGACTCGTCGGGAGCGTCAGGCTACACCTTC.

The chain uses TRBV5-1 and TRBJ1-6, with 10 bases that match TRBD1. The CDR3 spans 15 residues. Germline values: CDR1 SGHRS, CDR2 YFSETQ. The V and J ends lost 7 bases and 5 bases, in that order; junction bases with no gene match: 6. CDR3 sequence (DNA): TGCGCCAGCGGCCTCGGGACAGGGGATAATTCACCCCTCCACTTT. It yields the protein CASGLGTGDNSPLHF.

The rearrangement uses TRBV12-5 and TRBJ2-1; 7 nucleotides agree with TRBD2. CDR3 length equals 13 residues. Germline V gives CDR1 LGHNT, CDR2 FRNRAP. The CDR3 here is CAVAGSSYNEQFF. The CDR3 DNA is TGTGCCGTAGCGGGTAGCTCCTACAATGAGCAGTTCTTC.

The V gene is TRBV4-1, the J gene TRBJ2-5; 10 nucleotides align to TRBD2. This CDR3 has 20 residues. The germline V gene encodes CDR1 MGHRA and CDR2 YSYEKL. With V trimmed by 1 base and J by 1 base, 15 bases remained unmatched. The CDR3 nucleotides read TGCGCCAGCAGCCAAGCTCCTAGTACGAGCATAGCGGGGGGCCAAGAGACCCAGTACTTC. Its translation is CASSQAPSTSIAGGQETQYF.

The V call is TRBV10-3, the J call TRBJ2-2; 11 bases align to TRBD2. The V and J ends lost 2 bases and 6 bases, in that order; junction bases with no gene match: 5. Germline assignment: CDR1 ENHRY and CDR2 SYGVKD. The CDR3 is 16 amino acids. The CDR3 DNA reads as TGTGCCATCAGTGAGACTAGCGGGGGCTCCGCCGGGGAGCTGTTTTTT. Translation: CAISETSGGSAGELFF.

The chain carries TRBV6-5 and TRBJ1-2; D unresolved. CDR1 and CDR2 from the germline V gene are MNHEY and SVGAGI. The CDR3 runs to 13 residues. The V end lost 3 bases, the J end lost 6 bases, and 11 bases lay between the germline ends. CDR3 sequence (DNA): TGTGCCAGCAGTTATCGGGCTGGGCATGGCTACACCTTC. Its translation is CASSYRAGHGYTF.

The CDR3 bases are TGTGCCAGCAGCACCAACCTAGCGGGGGGCCGCTACGAGCAGTACTTC. Protein product: CASSTNLAGGRYEQYF. The gene calls are TRBV5-4 and TRBJ2-7; 11 bases agree with TRBD2. This CDR3 has 16 amino acids. V shed 4 bases and J 3 bases; nucleotides not matched to a gene: 9. Germline V gene data show CDR1 as SGHNT and CDR2 as YYREEE (reference sequence).

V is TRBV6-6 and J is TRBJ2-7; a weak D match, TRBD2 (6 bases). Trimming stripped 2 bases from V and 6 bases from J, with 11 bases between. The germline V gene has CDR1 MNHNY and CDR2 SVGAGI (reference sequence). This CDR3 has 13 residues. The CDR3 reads CASSYRGGAEQYF. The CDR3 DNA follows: TGTGCCAGCAGTTACCGTGGAGGGGCCGAGCAGTACTTC.

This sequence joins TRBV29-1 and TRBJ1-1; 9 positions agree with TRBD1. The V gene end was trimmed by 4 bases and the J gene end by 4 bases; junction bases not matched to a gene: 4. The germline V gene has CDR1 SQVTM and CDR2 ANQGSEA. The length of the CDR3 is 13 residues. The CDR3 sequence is CSVGTGGPTEAFF. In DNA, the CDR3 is TGCAGCGTTGGAACAGGGGGCCCCACTGAAGCTTTCTTT.

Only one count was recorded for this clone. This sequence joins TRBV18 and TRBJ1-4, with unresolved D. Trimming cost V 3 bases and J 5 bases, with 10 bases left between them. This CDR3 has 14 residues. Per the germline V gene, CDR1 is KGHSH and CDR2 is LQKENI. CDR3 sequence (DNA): TGTGCCAGCTCACCCCAGGAGCAAAATGAAAAACTGTTTTTT. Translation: CASSPQEQNEKLFF.

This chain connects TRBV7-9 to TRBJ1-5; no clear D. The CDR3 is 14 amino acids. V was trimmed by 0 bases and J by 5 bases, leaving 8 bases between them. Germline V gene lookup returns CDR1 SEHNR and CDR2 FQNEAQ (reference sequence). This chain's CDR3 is CASSLAGSDQPQHF. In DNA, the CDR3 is TGTGCCAGCAGCTTAGCAGGGTCCGATCAGCCCCAGCATTTT.

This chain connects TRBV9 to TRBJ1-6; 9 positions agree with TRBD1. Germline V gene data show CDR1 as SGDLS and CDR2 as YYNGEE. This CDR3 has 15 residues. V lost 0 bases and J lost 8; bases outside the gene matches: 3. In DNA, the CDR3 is TGTGCCAGCAGCGTAGCGGGACAGGGTTATTCACCCCTCCACTTT. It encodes CASSVAGQGYSPLHF.

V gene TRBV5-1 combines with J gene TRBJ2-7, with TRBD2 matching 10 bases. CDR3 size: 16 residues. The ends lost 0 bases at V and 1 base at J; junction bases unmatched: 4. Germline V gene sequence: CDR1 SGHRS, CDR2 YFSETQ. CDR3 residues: CASSLGIAGGSYEQYF. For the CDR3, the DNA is TGCGCCAGCAGCTTGGGGATAGCGGGGGGTTCCTACGAGCAGTACTTC.

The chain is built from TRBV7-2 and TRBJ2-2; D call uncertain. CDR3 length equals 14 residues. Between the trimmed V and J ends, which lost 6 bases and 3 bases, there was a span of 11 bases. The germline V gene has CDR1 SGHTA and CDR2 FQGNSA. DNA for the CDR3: TGTGCCAGCAGACAACCGGGTTACACCGGGGAGCTGTTTTTT. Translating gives CASRQPGYTGELFF. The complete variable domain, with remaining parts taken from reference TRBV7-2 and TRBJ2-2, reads GAGVSQSPSNKVTEKGKDVELRCDPISGHTALYWYRQSLGQGLEFLIYFQGNSAPDKSGLPSDRFSAERTGGSVSTLTIQRTQQEDSAVYLCASRQPGYTGELFFGEGSRLTVL.

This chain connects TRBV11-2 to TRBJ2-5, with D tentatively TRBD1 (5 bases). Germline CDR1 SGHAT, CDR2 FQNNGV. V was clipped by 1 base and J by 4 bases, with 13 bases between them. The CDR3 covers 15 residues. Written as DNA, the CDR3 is TGTGCCAGCAGCTTAGTAGTAGGGGAAGGAGAGACCCAGTACTTC. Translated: CASSLVVGEGETQYF.

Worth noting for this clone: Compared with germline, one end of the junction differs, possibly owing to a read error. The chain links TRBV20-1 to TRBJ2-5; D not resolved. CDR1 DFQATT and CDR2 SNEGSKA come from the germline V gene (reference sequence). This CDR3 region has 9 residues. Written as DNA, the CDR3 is TGCAGTGCAGGAGAGCCCCAGTACTTC. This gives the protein CSAGEPQYF.

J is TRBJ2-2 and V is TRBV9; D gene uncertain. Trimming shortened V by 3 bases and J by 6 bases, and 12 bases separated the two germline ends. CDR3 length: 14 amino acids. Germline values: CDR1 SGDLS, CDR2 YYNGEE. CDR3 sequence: CASSASPWAGELFF. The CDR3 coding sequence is TGTGCCAGCAGCGCCTCCCCGTGGGCCGGGGAGCTGTTTTTT.

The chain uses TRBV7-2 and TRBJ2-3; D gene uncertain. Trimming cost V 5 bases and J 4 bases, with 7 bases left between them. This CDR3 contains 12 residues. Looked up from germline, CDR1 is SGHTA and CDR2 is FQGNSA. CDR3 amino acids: CASSNFADTQYF. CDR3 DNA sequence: TGTGCCAGCAGCAACTTTGCAGATACGCAGTATTTT.

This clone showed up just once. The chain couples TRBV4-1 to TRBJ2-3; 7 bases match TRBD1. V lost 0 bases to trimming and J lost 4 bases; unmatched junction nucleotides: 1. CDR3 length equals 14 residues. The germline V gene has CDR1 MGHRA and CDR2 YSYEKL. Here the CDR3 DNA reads TGCGCCAGCAGCCAAGAAGGGGGCTCAGATACGCAGTATTTT. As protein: CASSQEGGSDTQYF.

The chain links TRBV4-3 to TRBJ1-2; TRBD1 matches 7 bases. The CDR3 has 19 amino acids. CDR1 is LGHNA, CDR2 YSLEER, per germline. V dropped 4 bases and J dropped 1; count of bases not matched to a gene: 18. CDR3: CASSRRITGADLVNYGYTF. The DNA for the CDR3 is TGCGCCAGCAGCCGCCGAATCACAGGGGCGGACCTTGTTAACTATGGCTACACCTTC.